The subject of this entry is one T cell receptor beta chain. As yet, its antigen is unknown. The PCR employed 60 Vbeta primers together with 13 Jbeta primers. TCRdb's copy holds only in-frame clones and misses some; the assay was immunoSEQ multiplex PCR. Of 150,000 to 200,000 clones in the sample, around 83% are singletons; the top ten hold around 4.1%. These data belong to a study of cytomegalovirus exposure and HLA in healthy donors. General study results and limits: From TCR beta sequences, most subjects' HLA-A and HLA-B alleles were reportedly predicted accurately.

Unmatched junction bases numbered 7, after V lost 3 bases and J lost 2 bases. This CDR3 has 15 amino acids. Germline CDR1 and CDR2: SNHLY and FYNNEI. The TCR was taken from a man between 45 and 60 years old in good health and CMV-seropositive. The source material was PBMCs. The chain is built from TRBV2 and TRBJ2-7; TRBD1 matches 7 bases. The CDR3 DNA reads TGTGCCAGCAGTGAGCAGGGGGACCGACCCTACGAGCAGTACTTC. Residues: CASSEQGDRPYEQYF.